This entry describes one T cell receptor beta chain. Its antigen is undetermined. The V gene's germline CDR1 is MNHNS and CDR2 SASEGT. Trimming pared 6 bases from V and 7 bases from J, leaving 18 bases between. The CDR3 has 14 residues. PCR primers comprised 60 Vbeta and 13 Jbeta primers. Original processing notes: Counted up in a later analysis, unique TCR beta chains came to 60 million to 95 million, with about 9.9 million shared. The method was immunoSEQ multiplex PCR; TCRdb's version includes in-frame clones alone and lacks a portion of them. Clonal size and the V and J genes are those of that table, whereas D and trimming came from the DNA. Of 75,000 to 95,000 clones detected, approximately 64% appear once; the ten largest clones hold 20% to 25%. These data are taken from a study of cytomegalovirus exposure and HLA in healthy donors. Study findings and constraints: Analysis performed later found over 15,000 TCR beta sequences associated with HLA alleles at 0.05 false discovery rate.

V is TRBV6-1 and J is TRBJ1-2; D call uncertain. This receptor was taken from a woman in her 50s in good health and CMV-seropositive. Sequenced sample: PBMCs. Written as DNA, the CDR3 is TGTGCCAGCAGGCCGAGGGAGGGTTACCGTGGCTACACCTTC. Amino acid sequence: CASRPREGYRGYTF.